This T cell receptor (beta chain) was profiled in a study of response to subunit inactivated influenza vaccine. Study-wide results and limits: There was a suggestion from the authors that each seasonal influenza vaccination recruits few new T cells.

TCRdb re-derived calls from the RT-PCR reads in MiXCR, one entry per CDR3 protein. The data contain 700,000 to 900,000 distinct CDR3 sequences, approximately 22% of them singletons. Regarding this clonotype: As yet, its antigen is unknown.

Germline V gives CDR1 GTSNPN, CDR2 SVGIG (reference sequence). The V and J ends lost 2 bases and 4 bases respectively, with 5 bases between them. The CDR3 length is 11 residues. This sample comprised PBMCs from blood, obtained 5 days after vaccination. This chain joins TRBV30 and TRBJ1-2; the D is unclear. The source of this sequence is a man in his fifties or sixties who received an inactivated influenza vaccine. The DNA for the CDR3 is TGTGCCTGGAGTTTGAGCTATGGCTACACCTTC. This translates into CAWSLSYGYTF.